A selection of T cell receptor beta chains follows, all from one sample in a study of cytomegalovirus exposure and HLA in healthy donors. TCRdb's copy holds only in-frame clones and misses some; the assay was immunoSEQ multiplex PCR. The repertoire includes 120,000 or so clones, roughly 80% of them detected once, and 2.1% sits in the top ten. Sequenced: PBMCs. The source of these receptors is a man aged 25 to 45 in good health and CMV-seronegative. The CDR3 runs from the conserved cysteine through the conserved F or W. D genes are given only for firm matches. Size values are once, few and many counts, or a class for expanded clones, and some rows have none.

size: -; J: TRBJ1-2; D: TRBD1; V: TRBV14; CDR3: CASSQVHPGGGYTF; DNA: TGTGCCAGCAGCCAAGTTCATCCAGGGGGTGGCTACACCTTC
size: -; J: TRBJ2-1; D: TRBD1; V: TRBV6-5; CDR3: CASRPGTVSYNEQFF; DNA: TGTGCCAGCAGACCCGGGACAGTCTCCTACAATGAGCAGTTCTTC
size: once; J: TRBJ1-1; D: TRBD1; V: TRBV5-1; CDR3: CASSRDSRNTEAFF; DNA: TGCGCCAGCAGCCGGGACAGTCGGAACACTGAAGCTTTCTTT
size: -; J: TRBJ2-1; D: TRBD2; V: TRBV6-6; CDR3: CASSSGGLAGGNEQFF; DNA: TGTGCCAGCAGTTCCGGGGGACTAGCGGGGGGCAATGAGCAGTTCTTC
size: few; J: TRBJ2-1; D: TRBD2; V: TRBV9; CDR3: CASSTLAGGFGNEQFF; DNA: TGTGCCAGCAGTACTCTAGCGGGGGGGTTCGGCAATGAGCAGTTCTTC
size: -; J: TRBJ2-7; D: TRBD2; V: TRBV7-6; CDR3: CASSLGGGSSYEQYF; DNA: TGTGCCAGCAGCTTAGGGGGGGGGTCCTCCTACGAGCAGTACTTC
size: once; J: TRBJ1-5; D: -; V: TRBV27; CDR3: CASSSADTSNQPQHF; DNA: TGTGCCAGCAGTTCTGCCGACACTAGCAATCAGCCCCAGCATTTT
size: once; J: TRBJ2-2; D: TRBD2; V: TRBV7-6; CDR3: CASSLGPAGGSGELFF; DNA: TGTGCCAGCAGCTTAGGCCCCGCCGGGGGGTCCGGGGAGCTGTTTTTT
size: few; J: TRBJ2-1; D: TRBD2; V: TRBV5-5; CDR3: CASSLRFGRGETNEQFF; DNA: TGTGCCAGCAGCTTGCGGTTTGGGCGGGGGGAAACCAATGAGCAGTTCTTC
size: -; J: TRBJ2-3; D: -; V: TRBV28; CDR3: CASSLLLGGETDTQYF; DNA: TGTGCCAGCAGTTTATTGCTAGGGGGGGAGACAGATACGCAGTATTTT
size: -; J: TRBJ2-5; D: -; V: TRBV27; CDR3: CASSPASTFRVQETQYF; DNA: TGTGCCAGCAGTCCCGCCTCAACCTTCAGGGTGCAAGAGACCCAGTACTTC
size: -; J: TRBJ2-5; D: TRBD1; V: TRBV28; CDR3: CASSPGGAETQYF; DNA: TGTGCCAGCAGCCCAGGGGGCGCAGAGACCCAGTACTTC
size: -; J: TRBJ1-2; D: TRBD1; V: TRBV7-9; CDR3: CASSQTSTGGSYGYTF; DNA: TGTGCCAGCAGCCAAACCTCGACAGGGGGCAGTTATGGCTACACCTTC
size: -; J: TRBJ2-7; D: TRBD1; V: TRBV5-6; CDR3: CASGGPGQDSYEQYF; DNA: TGTGCCAGCGGTGGTCCGGGACAGGATTCCTACGAGCAGTACTTC
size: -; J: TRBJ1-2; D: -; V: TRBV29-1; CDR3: CSVEIAYGYTF; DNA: TGCAGCGTTGAGATAGCCTATGGCTACACCTTC
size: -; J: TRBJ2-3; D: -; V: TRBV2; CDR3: CASAGSTDTQYF; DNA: TGTGCCAGCGCCGGGAGCACAGATACGCAGTATTTT
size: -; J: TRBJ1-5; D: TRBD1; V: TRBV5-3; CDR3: CARSPPMRGRNQPQHF; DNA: TGTGCCAGAAGCCCCCCGATGAGGGGGCGCAATCAGCCCCAGCATTTT
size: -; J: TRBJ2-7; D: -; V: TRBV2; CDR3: CASSESFQGFAEQYF; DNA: TGTGCCAGCAGTGAGAGCTTTCAGGGATTCGCCGAGCAGTACTTC
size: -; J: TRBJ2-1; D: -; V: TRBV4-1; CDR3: CASSRQPGDTSNEQFF; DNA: TGCGCCAGCAGCCGTCAACCAGGGGACACCTCGAATGAGCAGTTCTTC
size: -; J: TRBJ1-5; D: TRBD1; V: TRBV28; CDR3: CASSAGTGRQPQHF; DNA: TGTGCCAGCAGCGCCGGGACAGGGAGACAGCCCCAGCATTTT
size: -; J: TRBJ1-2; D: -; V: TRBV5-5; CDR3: CASSPDGEGRNGYTF; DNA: TGTGCCAGCAGCCCTGATGGGGAGGGGAGGAATGGCTACACCTTC
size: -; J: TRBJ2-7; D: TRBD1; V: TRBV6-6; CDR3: CASSSPTGGHEQYF; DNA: TGTGCCAGCAGCTCCCCGACAGGGGGCCACGAGCAGTACTTC
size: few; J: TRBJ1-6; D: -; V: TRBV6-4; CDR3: CASSDRTALYNSPLHF; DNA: TGTGCCAGCAGTGACAGGACAGCACTCTATAATTCACCCCTCCACTTT
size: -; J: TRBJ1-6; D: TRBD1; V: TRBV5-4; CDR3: CASSLGLQGAGSPLHF; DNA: TGTGCCAGCAGCTTGGGCCTACAGGGGGCGGGATCACCCCTCCACTTT
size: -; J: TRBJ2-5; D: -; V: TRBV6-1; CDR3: CASSPNRFQETQYF; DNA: TGTGCCAGCTCCCCGAACAGGTTTCAAGAGACCCAGTACTTC
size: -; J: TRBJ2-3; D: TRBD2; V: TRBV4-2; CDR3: CASTRTTSGGRPDTQYF; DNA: TGTGCCAGCACCCGGACGACTAGCGGGGGGCGTCCAGATACGCAGTATTTT
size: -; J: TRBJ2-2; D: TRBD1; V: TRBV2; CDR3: CASRTGGADTGELFF; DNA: TGTGCCAGCAGGACAGGGGGCGCCGACACCGGGGAGCTGTTTTTT
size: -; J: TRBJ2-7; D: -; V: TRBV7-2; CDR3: CASSSDRFSYEQYF; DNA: TGTGCCAGCAGCTCCGACAGATTCTCCTACGAGCAGTACTTC
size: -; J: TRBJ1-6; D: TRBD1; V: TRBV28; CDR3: CAIRPFTGGPSPLHF; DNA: TGTGCCATCCGGCCGTTTACAGGGGGCCCTTCACCCCTCCACTTT
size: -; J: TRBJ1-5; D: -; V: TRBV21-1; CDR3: CASNLIRDRALSFLSNQPQHF; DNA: TGTGCCAGCAACCTAATCCGGGACAGGGCCCTTTCTTTTCTTAGCAATCAGCCCCAGCATTTT
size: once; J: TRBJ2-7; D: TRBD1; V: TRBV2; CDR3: CASSDPGQGRSYEQYF; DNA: TGTGCCAGCAGTGATCCTGGACAGGGCCGGTCCTACGAGCAGTACTTC
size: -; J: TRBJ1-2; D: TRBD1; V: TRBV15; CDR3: CATSSRTGGRYTF; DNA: TGTGCCACCAGCAGCCGGACAGGAGGGCGCTACACCTTC